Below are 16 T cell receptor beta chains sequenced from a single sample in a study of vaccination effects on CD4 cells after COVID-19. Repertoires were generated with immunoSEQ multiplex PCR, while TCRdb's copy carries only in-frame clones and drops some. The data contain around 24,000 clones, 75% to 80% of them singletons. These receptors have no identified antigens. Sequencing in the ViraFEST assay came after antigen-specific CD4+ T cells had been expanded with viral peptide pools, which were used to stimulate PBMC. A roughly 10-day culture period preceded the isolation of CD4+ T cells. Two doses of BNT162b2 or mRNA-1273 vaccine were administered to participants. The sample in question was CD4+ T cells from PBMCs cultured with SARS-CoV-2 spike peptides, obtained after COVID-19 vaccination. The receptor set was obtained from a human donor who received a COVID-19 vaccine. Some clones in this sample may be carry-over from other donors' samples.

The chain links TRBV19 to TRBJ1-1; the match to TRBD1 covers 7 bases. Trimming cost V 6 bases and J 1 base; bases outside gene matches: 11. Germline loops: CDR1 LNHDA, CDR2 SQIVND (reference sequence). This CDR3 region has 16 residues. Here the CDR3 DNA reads TGTGCCAGTAGATCCGGGACACAGGGGTCGAACACTGAAGCTTTCTTT. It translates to CASRSGTQGSNTEAFF.

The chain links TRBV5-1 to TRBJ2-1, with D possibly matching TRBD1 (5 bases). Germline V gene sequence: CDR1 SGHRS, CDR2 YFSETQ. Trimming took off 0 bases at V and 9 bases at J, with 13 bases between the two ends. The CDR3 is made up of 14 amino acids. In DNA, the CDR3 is TGCGCCAGCAGCTTGGGAGCGCAGGGTGGTGAGCAGTTCTTC. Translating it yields CASSLGAQGGEQFF. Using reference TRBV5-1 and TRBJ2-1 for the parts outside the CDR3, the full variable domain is KAGVTQTPRYLIKTRGQQVTLSCSPISGHRSVSWYQQTPGQGLQFLFEYFSETQRNKGNFPGRFSGRQFSNSRSEMNVSTLELGDSALYLCASSLGAQGGEQFFGPGTRLTVL.

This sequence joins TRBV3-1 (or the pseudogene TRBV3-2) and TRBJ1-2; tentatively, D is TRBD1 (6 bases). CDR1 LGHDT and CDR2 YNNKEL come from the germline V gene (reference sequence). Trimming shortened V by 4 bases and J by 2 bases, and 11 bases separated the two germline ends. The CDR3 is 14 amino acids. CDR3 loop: CASSPQGTNYGYTF. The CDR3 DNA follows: TGTGCCAGCAGCCCACAGGGTACGAACTATGGCTACACCTTC.

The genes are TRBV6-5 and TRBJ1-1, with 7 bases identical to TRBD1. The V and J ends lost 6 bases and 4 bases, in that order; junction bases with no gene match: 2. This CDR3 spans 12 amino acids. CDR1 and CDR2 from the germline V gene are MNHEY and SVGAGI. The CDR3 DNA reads TGTGCCAGCAGGTCAGGGGGCACTGAAGCTTTCTTT. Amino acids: CASRSGGTEAFF.

The CDR3 nucleotides read TGTGCCAGCAGTGTTGTCAGGGGGACTGAAGCTTTCTTT. Protein: CASSVVRGTEAFF. The chain has TRBV2 and TRBJ1-1, with TRBD1 matching over 7 bases. Trimming at V came to 4 bases and at J to 5 bases, leaving 4 bases not matched to a gene. Germline-derived CDR1 and CDR2 are SNHLY and FYNNEI. The CDR3 has 13 amino acids.

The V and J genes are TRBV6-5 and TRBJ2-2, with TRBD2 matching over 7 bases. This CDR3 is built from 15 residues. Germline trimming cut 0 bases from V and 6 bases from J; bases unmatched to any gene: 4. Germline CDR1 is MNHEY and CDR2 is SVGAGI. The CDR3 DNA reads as TGTGCCAGCAGTTACTCGAACCGGGGGGCCGGGGAGCTGTTTTTT. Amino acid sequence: CASSYSNRGAGELFF.

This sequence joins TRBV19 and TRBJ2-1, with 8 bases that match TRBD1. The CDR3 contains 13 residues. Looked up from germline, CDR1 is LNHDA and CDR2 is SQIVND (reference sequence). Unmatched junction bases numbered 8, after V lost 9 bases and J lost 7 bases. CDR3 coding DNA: TGTGCCAGCCACGGACAGGGTCGGAATGAGCAGTTCTTC. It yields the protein CASHGQGRNEQFF.

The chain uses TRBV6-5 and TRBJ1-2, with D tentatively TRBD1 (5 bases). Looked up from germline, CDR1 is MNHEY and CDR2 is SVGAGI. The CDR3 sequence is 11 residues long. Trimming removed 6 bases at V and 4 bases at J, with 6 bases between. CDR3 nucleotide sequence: TGTGCCAGCAGCGGGACCTATGGCTACACCTTC. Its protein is CASSGTYGYTF.

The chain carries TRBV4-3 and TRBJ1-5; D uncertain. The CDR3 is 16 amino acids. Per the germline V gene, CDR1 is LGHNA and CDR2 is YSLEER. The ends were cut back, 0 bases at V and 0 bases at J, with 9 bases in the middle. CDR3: CASSQDRPVSNQPQHF. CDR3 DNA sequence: TGCGCCAGCAGCCAAGACCGTCCAGTTAGCAATCAGCCCCAGCATTTT.

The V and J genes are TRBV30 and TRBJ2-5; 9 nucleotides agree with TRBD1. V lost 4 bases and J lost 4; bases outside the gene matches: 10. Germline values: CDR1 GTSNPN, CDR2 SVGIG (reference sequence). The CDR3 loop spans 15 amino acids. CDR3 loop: CAWTMGTGPGETQYF. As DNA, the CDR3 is TGTGCCTGGACCATGGGGACAGGGCCAGGAGAGACCCAGTACTTC.

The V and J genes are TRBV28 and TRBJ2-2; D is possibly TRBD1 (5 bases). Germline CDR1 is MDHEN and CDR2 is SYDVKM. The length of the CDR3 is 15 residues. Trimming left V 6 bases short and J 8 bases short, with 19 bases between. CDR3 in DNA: TGTGCCAGCAGCTCCCAGTGGCAGGGAACTGGGGAGCTGTTTTTT. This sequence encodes CASSSQWQGTGELFF.

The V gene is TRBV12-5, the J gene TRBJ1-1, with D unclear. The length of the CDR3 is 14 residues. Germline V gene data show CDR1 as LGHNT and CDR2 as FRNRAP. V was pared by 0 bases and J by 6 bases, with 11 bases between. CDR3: CASGLVPAFSEAFF. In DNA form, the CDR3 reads TGTGCTAGTGGTTTGGTACCTGCGTTTTCTGAAGCTTTCTTT.

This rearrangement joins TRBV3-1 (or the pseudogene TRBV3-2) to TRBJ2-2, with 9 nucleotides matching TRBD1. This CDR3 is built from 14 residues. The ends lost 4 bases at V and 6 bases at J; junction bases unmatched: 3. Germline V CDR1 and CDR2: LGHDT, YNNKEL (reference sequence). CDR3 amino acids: CASSLRQGAGELFF. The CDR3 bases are TGTGCCAGCAGCCTTCGACAGGGGGCCGGGGAGCTGTTTTTT.

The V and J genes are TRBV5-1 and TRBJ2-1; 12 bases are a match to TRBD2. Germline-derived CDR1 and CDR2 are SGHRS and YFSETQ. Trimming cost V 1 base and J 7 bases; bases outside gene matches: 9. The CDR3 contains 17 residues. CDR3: CASSLRPSGGADNEQFF. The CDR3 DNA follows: TGCGCCAGCAGCTTGAGGCCTAGCGGGGGGGCGGATAATGAGCAGTTCTTC.

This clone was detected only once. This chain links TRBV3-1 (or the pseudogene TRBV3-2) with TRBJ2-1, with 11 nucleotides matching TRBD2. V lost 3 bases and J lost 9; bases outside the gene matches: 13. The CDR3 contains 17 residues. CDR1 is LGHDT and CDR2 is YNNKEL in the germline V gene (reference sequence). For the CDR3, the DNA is TGTGCCAGCAGCCAGGGTATAGCGGGGGGGCCTTCCCGTGAGCAGTTCTTC. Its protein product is CASSQGIAGGPSREQFF.

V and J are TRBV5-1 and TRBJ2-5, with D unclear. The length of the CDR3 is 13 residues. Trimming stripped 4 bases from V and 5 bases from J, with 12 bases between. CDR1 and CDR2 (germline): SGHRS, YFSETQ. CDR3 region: CASSPIPIETQYF. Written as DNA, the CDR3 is TGCGCCAGCAGCCCTATCCCTATCGAGACCCAGTACTTC.